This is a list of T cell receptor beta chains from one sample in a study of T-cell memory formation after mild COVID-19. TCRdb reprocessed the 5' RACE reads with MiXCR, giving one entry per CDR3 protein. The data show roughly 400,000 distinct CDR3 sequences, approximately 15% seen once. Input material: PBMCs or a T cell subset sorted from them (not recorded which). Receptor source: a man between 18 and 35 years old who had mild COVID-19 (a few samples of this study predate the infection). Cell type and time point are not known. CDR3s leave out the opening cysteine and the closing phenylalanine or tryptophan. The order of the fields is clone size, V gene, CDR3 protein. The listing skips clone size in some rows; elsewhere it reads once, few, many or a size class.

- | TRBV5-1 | ASSSAGLNTGELF
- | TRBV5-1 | ASRIGSSLTKTQY
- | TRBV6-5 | ASSTQKRGGVNEQF
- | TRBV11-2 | ASSRLAGGPYEQY
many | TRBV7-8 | ASSLIDDDRAMSTDTQY
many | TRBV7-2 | ASSLLGLTTYNEQF
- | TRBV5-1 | ASSLGGQSGNTIY
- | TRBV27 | ASSPGQPGQYYT
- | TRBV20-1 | SVPGAVQETQY
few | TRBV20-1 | SRSAGLQETQY
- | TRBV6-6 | ASSYLTENAEAF
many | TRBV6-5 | ASSYSTGVGNEQF
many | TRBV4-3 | ASSQDRTGGADTQY
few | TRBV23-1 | ASSQGHPRGNQPQH
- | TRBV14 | ATKGGDTQY
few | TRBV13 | ASSFLGAGGSYNEQF
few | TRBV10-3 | AISGQAGNQPQH
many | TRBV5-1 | ASSLAPGVETQY
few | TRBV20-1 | SATPGVQQETQY
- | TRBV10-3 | AISVGNTDTQY
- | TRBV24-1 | ATSERGDNEQF
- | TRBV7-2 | ASSLEAGGYGYT
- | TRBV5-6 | ASSLEGSMRDTQY
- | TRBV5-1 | ASTQVAGVGDTQY
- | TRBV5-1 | ASSSNPGRSYNEQF
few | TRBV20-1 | SASRPNTGELF
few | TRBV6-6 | ASRATGTGDYGYT
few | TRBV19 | ASSKQGVVH
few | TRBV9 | ASSPGNSGGNNEQF
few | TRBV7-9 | ASSPLPQGTGNQPQH
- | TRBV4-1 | ASSQVSASGGPRETQY
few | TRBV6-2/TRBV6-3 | ASSYAEGLQH
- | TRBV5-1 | ASSGGLLSTDTQY
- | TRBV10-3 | AMRQGFETEAF
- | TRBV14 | ASSLGGGLETQY
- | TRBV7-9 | ASSPVGGPNTEAF
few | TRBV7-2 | ASSLIPATNEKLF
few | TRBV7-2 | ASSLIVTGGRGYT
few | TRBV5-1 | ASSLETGRNTGELF
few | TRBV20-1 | SAPTGRYEQY
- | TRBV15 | ATSRDTASGGSNTGELF
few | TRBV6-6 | ASSSLGQGNSPLH
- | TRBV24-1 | ATSGANGPGGQY
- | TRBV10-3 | AISGGDRGSYEQY
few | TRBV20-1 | SARLAGSYEQY
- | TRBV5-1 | ASSPGQNNYGYT
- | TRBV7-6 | ASSPTSGGAGGELF
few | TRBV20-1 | SGARGDSQETQY
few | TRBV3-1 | ASSQGSGAEAF
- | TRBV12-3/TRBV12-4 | ASSFGVNEQF